This T cell receptor beta chain was sequenced for a study of Ad26.COV2.S vaccination and SARS-CoV-2 variants. On this clone: Different DNA sequences within this sample yield the same CDR3.

Treatment described: some 20 received Ad26.COV2.S at low or high dose, single or two shots; roughly five received placebo; per-sample allocation not given. Day 63 after the first vaccine or placebo injection was the time point for sampling. Profiling relied on immunoSEQ multiplex PCR, and the TCRdb table lists in-frame clones only, not all of them. Of 400,000 to 450,000 clones listed, 90% were seen once; the top ten hold 9% to 15%. Germline CDR1 is MNHEY and CDR2 is SMNVEV (reference sequence). This CDR3 comprises 11 residues. V lost 4 bases and J lost 4, with 5 bases in between. This TCR was recovered from a person aged 18-60 years who received the Ad26.COV2.S COVID-19 vaccine or a placebo. V and J are TRBV27 and TRBJ2-7, with D uncertain. The material was peripheral blood, obtained in a trial of Ad26.COV2.S vaccine versus placebo. In DNA, the CDR3 is TGTGCCAGCAGTTCAGGTTACGAGCAGTACTTC. Translating it yields CASSSGYEQYF.